This is a list of T cell receptor beta chains from one sample in a study of immune reconstitution after stem cell transplant in scleroderma. TCRdb re-called the RT-PCR reads through MiXCR, storing one row per CDR3 protein. In the table there are around 3,000 distinct CDR3 sequences, around 8.1% of which are singletons. This specimen was acquired before or after autologous hematopoietic stem cell transplantation (not recorded which). The receptors were gathered from a female donor with systemic sclerosis. CDR3s include the opening cysteine and the closing phenylalanine or tryptophan. The order of the fields is clone size, D gene, V gene, J gene, CDR3 DNA, CDR3 protein. D genes are given only for firm matches. Size values are once, few and many counts, or a class for expanded clones, and some rows have none.

medium-sized	NA	TRBV21-1	TRBJ1-6	TGTGCCAGCAGCAAAGGAATAGGGGGCTCAGTTAGTTCACCCCTCCACTTT	CASSKGIGGSVSSPLHF
medium-sized	TRBD2	TRBV29-1	TRBJ2-3	TGCAGCGTTGCCAGGAGGACGGGGGGGGCAGATACGCAGTATTTT	CSVARRTGGADTQYF
NA	NA	TRBV10-3	TRBJ2-1	TGTGCCATCAGTGAGTACGAGGGGTTGAGGAATGAGCAGTTCTTC	CAISEYEGLRNEQFF
medium-sized	TRBD2	TRBV6-6	TRBJ2-5	TGTGCCAGCAGTTACGGTGTCGGAGCGGGGGGGGAGGAGACCCAGTACTTC	CASSYGVGAGGEETQYF
NA	NA	TRBV7-2	TRBJ1-6	TGTGCCAGCGTTTCAGGAGGGGGGGGTTCACCCCTCCACTTT	CASVSGGGGSPLHF
medium-sized	TRBD2	TRBV24-1	TRBJ2-7	TGTGCCACCACGCTAGCGGGGAGGTACGAGCAGTACTTC	CATTLAGRYEQYF
large	TRBD1	TRBV20-1	TRBJ2-7	TGCAGTGCTACGGGCATGGGACAGGGCTACGAGCAGTACTTC	CSATGMGQGYEQYF
NA	TRBD2	TRBV10-3	TRBJ2-1	TGTGCCATCAGTGAGTCGACTAGCGGGTACAATGAGCAGTTCTTC	CAISESTSGYNEQFF
few	TRBD1	TRBV5-6	TRBJ2-3	TGTGCCAGCACCGCGACAGGGGGTAGCACAGATACGCAGTATTTT	CASTATGGSTDTQYF
few	TRBD1	TRBV29-1	TRBJ2-3	TGCAGCGTTGAGGGTGGGACAGGGGGCACAGATACGCAGTATTTT	CSVEGGTGGTDTQYF
medium-sized	TRBD1	TRBV20-1	TRBJ2-1	TGCAGTGCTAGAGTGGGGACAGAGTTTTACAATGAGCAGTTCTTC	CSARVGTEFYNEQFF
NA	TRBD1	TRBV4-2	TRBJ2-7	TGTGCCAGCAGCGGGGACAGGGGAGCCTACGAGCAGTACTTC	CASSGDRGAYEQYF
NA	NA	TRBV5-1	TRBJ1-1	TGCGCCAGCAGCTTCGAGCAGGGGAGGGAGGAAGCTTTCTTT	CASSFEQGREEAFF
medium-sized	NA	TRBV20-1	TRBJ1-1	TGCAGTGCGTCTACAGGGAGGGTCACTGAAGCTTTCTTT	CSASTGRVTEAFF
few	NA	TRBV7-9	TRBJ1-2	TGTGCCAGCAGCGTTTACAGCGATTTCTATGGCTACACCTTC	CASSVYSDFYGYTF
NA	TRBD2	TRBV20-1	TRBJ2-1	TGCAGTCCTGCGGTGCGGGGGGGAAGCTCCTTCAATGAGCAGTTCTTC	CSPAVRGGSSFNEQFF
medium-sized	NA	TRBV20-1	TRBJ1-4	TGCAGTGCTAGAGGACCCGGGGCAGAAAAACTGTTTTTT	CSARGPGAEKLFF
few	NA	TRBV5-1	TRBJ2-4	TGCGCCAGCAGCTTGGAACAGGGATTAGCCAAAAACATTCAGTACTTC	CASSLEQGLAKNIQYF
few	TRBD2	TRBV5-1	TRBJ2-5	TGCGCCAGCAGCTTGGCCCGGACTAGAAGGGAGACCCAGTACTTC	CASSLARTRRETQYF
large	TRBD1	TRBV6-1	TRBJ1-5	TGTGCCAGCAGTGAGGTGAGACAGGGGCATCAGCCCCAGCATTTT	CASSEVRQGHQPQHF
medium-sized	TRBD1	TRBV29-1	TRBJ1-4	TGCAGCGCAGCCGGGACAGGGAATGAAAAACTGTTTTTT	CSAAGTGNEKLFF
medium-sized	NA	TRBV2	TRBJ1-6	TGTGCCAGAACCTCGAAGGGGAGAAATTCACCCCTCCACTTT	CARTSKGRNSPLHF
NA	NA	TRBV5-5	TRBJ2-7	TGTGCCAGCAGCTTGGACGGCTCCTACGAGCAGTACTTC	CASSLDGSYEQYF
large	TRBD2	TRBV6-2/TRBV6-3	TRBJ2-1	TGTGCCAGCAGTTATACTAGCGGCCAGTTCTTC	CASSYTSGQFF
NA	NA	TRBV29-1	TRBJ1-1	TGCAGCGTTCGGGTGAACACTGAAGCTTTCTTT	CSVRVNTEAFF
medium-sized	NA	TRBV2	TRBJ2-7	TGTGCCAGTATCAAATCACCAAGACAGGCCTACGAGCAGTACTTC	CASIKSPRQAYEQYF
few	NA	TRBV5-1	TRBJ2-7	TGCGCCAGCAGCCACGAGGGACGGGCAACCTACGAGCAGTACTTC	CASSHEGRATYEQYF
medium-sized	NA	TRBV3-1	TRBJ1-1	TGTGCCAGCAGCCAAGATCTTGACACTGAAGCTTTCTTT	CASSQDLDTEAFF
large	NA	TRBV7-6	TRBJ1-5	TGTGCCAGCAGCTTAGAAATCAATCAGCCCCAGCATTTT	CASSLEINQPQHF
medium-sized	NA	TRBV18	TRBJ1-6	TGTGCCAGCTCGGGGATGCTGGATTCACCCCTCCACTTT	CASSGMLDSPLHF
NA	TRBD1	TRBV29-1	TRBJ1-5	TGCAGCGCCGGGACAGGGGACGGTCAGCCCCAGCATTTT	CSAGTGDGQPQHF
NA	NA	TRBV29-1	TRBJ2-7	TGCAGCGTTCAAGGGCAGGGTAACTACGAGCAGTACTTC	CSVQGQGNYEQYF
large	NA	TRBV20-1	TRBJ1-1	TGCAGTGCTAGCCTAACAGGGAACACTGAAGCTTTCTTT	CSASLTGNTEAFF
NA	NA	TRBV20-1	TRBJ2-3	TGCAGTGTAGGCCTTTCGGACCGTGCTAGCACAGATACGCAGTATTTT	CSVGLSDRASTDTQYF
few	TRBD1	TRBV7-8	TRBJ2-7	TGTGCCAGCAGCTTTAAGGGCGAAGACAGGGGGTATTTCTACGAGCAGTACTTC	CASSFKGEDRGYFYEQYF
NA	TRBD2	TRBV27	TRBJ2-2	TGTGCCAGCAGTTCCCGGACTAGCGGGAACACCGGGGAGCTGTTTTTT	CASSSRTSGNTGELFF
once	NA	TRBV6-2/TRBV6-3	TRBJ2-7	TGTGCCAGCAGTTATACAGGATGGGAGTACGAGCAGTACTTC	CASSYTGWEYEQYF
medium-sized	NA	TRBV11-2	TRBJ2-3	TGTGCCAGCAGCTTAGAGGTTACTAGCACAGATACGCAGTATTTT	CASSLEVTSTDTQYF
NA	NA	TRBV20-1	TRBJ2-7	TGCAGTGCTAGAGATTTGAACAGTTCCTACGAGCAGTACTTC	CSARDLNSSYEQYF
medium-sized	TRBD1	TRBV29-1	TRBJ1-4	TGCAGCGTTCTACAGGGGAGGGAAAAACTGTTTTTT	CSVLQGREKLFF
NA	NA	TRBV20-1	TRBJ2-6	TGCAGTGCTAGATATGGACAAGAGTTCTCTGGGGCCAACGTCCTGACTTTC	CSARYGQEFSGANVLTF
few	NA	TRBV7-2	TRBJ2-1	TGTGCCAGCAGCTTAGAGCCGGCATCCAATGAGCAGTTCTTC	CASSLEPASNEQFF
medium-sized	NA	TRBV5-1	TRBJ2-1	TGCGCCAGCAGCCCTAGGGCAGGGGCCTACAATGAGCAGTTCTTC	CASSPRAGAYNEQFF
few	TRBD1	TRBV5-1	TRBJ1-4	TGCGCCAGCAGCCGAAGACCGGGACAGGGAGACGAAAAACTGTTTTTT	CASSRRPGQGDEKLFF
few	NA	TRBV12-3/TRBV12-4	TRBJ2-7	TGTGCCAGCAGTTTGGCGCCCCACGACGAGCAGTACTTC	CASSLAPHDEQYF
NA	NA	TRBV29-1	TRBJ2-1	TGCAGCGTTGAAGCAGTTTACAATGAGCAGTTCTTC	CSVEAVYNEQFF
medium-sized	TRBD2	TRBV2	TRBJ2-1	TGTGCCAGCAGTGAAGGGTTGAGACTAGCGGGGGCCATCCAGAGGTTAGGAGTCTTC	CASSEGLRLAGAIQRLGVF
large	TRBD1	TRBV20-1	TRBJ1-1	TGCAGTGCTAGTACCGGGACAGTCGGTTCCACTGAAGCTTTCTTT	CSASTGTVGSTEAFF